This T cell receptor beta chain was captured in a study of sequential checkpoint blockade in melanoma. Germline CDR1 reads LNHDA; CDR2 reads SQIVND (reference sequence). V lost 5 bases to trimming and J lost 6 bases; unmatched junction nucleotides: 13. The CDR3 is 16 residues long. Noted treatment: randomized to nivolumab then ipilimumab (arm A) or the reverse (arm B). Profiled with immunoSEQ multiplex PCR; TCRdb holds only in-frame clones, not every one. The sample yields some 18,000 clones, roughly 28% seen once. This material consisted of tumor tissue (inferred from file names), taken from a patient given nivolumab and ipilimumab in sequence. The source is a human donor with melanoma. The chain couples TRBV19 to TRBJ2-3; TRBD2 matches at 8 bases. CDR3: CASSHPGLGGPDTQYF. The CDR3 coding sequence is TGTGCCAGTAGTCATCCGGGACTAGGAGGGCCGGATACGCAGTATTTT.